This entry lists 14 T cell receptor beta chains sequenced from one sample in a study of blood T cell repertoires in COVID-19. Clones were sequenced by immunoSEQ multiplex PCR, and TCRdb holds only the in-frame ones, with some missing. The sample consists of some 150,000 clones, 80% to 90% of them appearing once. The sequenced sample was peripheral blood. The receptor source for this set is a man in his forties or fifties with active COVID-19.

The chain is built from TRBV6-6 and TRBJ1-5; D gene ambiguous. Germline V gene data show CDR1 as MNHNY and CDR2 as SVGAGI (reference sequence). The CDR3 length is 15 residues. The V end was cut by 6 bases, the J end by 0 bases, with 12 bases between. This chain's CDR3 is CASRISDNSNQPQHF. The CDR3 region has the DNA TGTGCCAGCAGGATATCAGATAATAGCAATCAGCCCCAGCATTTT.

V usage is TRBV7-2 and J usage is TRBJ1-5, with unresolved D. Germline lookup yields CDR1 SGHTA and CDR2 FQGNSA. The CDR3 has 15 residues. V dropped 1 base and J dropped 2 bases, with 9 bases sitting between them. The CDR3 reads CASSLDGRGNQPQHF. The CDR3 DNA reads TGTGCCAGCAGCTTAGACGGCCGGGGCAATCAGCCCCAGCATTTT.

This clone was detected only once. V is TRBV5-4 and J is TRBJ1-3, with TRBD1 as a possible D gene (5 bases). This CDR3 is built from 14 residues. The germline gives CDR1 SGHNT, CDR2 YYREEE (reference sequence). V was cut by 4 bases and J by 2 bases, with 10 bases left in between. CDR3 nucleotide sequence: TGTGCCAGCAGCCCCGGGGGGGCTGGAAACACCATATATTTT. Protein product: CASSPGGAGNTIYF.

The CDR3 DNA follows: TGTGCCAGCAGCCCACAGGGGATATCACCCCTCCACTTT. It codes for CASSPQGISPLHF. This chain uses TRBV7-2 with TRBJ1-6; the match to TRBD1 covers 7 bases. Germline V gene sequence: CDR1 SGHTA, CDR2 FQGNSA. The CDR3 totals 13 residues. Unmatched junction bases numbered 5, after V lost 5 bases and J lost 10 bases.

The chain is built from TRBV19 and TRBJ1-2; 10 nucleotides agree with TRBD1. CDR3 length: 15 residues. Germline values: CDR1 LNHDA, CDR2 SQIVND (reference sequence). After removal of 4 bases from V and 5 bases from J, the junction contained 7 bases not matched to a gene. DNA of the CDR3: TGTGCCAGTAGTAACCGGGACAGGGGCCTTTATGGCTACACCTTC. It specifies CASSNRDRGLYGYTF.

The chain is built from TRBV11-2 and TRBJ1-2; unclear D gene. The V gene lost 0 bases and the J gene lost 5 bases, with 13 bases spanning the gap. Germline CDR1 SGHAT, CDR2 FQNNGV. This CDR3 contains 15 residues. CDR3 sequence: CASSLDRLELYGYTF. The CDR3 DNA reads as TGTGCCAGCAGCTTAGATCGGTTAGAGCTATATGGCTACACCTTC.

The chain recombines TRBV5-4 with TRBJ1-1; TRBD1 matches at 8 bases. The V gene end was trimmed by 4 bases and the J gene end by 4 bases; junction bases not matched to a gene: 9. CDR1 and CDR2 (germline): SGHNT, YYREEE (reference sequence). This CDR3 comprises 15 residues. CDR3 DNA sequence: TGTGCCAGCAGCAACCCGACAGGGGCCTTCACTGAAGCTTTCTTT. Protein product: CASSNPTGAFTEAFF.

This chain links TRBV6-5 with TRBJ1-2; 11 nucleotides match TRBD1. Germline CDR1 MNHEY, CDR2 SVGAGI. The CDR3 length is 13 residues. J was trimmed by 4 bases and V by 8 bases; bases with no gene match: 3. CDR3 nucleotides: TGTGCCAGCTTCGGGACAGGGGGCTATGGCTACACCTTC. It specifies CASFGTGGYGYTF.

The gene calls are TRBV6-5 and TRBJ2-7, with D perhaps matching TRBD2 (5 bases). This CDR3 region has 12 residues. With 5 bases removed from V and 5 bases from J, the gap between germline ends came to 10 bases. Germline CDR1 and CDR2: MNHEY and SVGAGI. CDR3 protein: CASSTRRNEQYF. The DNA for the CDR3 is TGTGCCAGCAGTACCCGGAGGAACGAGCAGTACTTC.

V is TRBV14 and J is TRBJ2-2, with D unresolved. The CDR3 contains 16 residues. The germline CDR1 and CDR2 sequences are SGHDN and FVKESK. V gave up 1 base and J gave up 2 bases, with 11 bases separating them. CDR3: CASSQGLGVNTGELFF. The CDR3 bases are TGTGCCAGCAGCCAAGGATTAGGAGTAAACACCGGGGAGCTGTTTTTT. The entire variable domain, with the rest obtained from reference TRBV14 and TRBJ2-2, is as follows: EAGVTQFPSHSVIEKGQTVTLRCDPISGHDNLYWYRRVMGKEIKFLLHFVKESKQDESGMPNNRFLAERTGGTYSTLKVQPAELEDSGVYFCASSQGLGVNTGELFFGEGSRLTVL.

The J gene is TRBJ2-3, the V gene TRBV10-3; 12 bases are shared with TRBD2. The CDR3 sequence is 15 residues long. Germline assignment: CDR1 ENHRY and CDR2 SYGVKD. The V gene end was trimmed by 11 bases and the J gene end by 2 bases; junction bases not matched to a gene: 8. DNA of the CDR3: TGTGCCGCCAGTACTAGCGGGGGGTACACAGATACGCAGTATTTT. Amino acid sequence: CAASTSGGYTDTQYF.

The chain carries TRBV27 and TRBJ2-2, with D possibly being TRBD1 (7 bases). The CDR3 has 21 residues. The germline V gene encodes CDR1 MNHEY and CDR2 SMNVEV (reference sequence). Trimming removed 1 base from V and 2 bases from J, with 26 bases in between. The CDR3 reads CASSLYRRGVGQRANTGELFF. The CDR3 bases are TGTGCCAGCAGTTTATACAGGAGGGGGGTGGGACAGAGGGCAAACACCGGGGAGCTGTTTTTT.

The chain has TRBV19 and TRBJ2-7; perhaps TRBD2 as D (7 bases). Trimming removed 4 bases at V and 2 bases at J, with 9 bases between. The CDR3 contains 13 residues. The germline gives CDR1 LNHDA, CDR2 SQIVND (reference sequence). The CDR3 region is CASSNGGPYEQYF. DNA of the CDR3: TGTGCCAGTAGTAACGGGGGGCCCTACGAGCAGTACTTC. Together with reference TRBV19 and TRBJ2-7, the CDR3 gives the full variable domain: DGGITQSPKYLFRKEGQNVTLSCEQNLNHDAMYWYRQDPGQGLRLIYYSQIVNDFQKGDIAEGYSVSREKKESFPLTVTSAQKNPTAFYLCASSNGGPYEQYFGPGTRLTVT.

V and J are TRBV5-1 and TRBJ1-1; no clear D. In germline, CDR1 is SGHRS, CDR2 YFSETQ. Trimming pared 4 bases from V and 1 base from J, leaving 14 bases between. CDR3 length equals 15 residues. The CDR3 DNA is TGCGCCAGCAGCCATCAACAGAATTCGAACACTGAAGCTTTCTTT. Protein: CASSHQQNSNTEAFF.